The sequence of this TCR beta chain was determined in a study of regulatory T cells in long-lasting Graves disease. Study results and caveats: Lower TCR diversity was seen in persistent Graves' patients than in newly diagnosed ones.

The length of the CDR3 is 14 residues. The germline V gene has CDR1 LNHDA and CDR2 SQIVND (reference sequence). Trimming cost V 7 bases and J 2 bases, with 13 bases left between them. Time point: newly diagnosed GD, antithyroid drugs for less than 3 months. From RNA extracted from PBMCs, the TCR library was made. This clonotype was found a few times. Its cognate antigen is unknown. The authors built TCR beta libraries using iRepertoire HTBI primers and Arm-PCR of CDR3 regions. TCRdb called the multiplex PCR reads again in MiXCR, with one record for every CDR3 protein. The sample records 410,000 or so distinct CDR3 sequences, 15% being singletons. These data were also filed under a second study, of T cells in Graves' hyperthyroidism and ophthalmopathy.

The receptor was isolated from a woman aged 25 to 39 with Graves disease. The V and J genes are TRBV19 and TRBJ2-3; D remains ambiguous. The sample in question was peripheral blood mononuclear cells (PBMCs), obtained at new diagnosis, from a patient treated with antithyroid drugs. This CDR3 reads CASKKRQITDTQYF. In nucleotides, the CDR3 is TGTGCCAGTAAAAAACGGCAGATCACAGATACGCAGTATTTT.